The entry below describes one TCR beta chain. The antigen is not known. Via MiXCR, TCRdb re-called the 5' RACE reads, giving one row per CDR3 protein. The sample lists roughly 1.6 million distinct CDR3 sequences, around 29% occurring once. This CDR3 has 14 amino acids. This entry comes from a study of identical twins. Study outcomes and limitations: Insertions were fewer in abundant cord blood beta clonotypes, whereas memory repertoires showed none of this pattern.

The TCR sequence derives from a newborn girl in good health. Source material: cord blood. The gene calls are TRBV21-1 and TRBJ2-5; the D call TRBD1 from the table was never checked on the DNA. TRBV21-1 represents a pseudogene. The CDR3 nucleotides are TGTGCCAGCAGCAAAGGAAGCAGGGGCAGGGAGCAGTACTTC. This sequence encodes CASSKGSRGREQYF.